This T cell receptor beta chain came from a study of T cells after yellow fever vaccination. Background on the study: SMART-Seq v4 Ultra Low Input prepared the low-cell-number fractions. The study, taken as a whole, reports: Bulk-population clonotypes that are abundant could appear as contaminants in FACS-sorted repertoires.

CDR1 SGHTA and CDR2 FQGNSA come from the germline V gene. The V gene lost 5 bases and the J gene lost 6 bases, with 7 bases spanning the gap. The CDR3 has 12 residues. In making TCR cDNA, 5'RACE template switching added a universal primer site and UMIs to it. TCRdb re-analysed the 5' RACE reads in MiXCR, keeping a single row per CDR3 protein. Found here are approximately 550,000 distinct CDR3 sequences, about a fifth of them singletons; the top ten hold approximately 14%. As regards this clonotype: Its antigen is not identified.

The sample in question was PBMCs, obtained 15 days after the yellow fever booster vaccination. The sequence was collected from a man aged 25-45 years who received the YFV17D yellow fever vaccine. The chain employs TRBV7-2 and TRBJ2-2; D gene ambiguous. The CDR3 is CASSPFSGELFF. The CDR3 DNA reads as TGTGCCAGCAGCCCCTTCTCCGGGGAGCTGTTTTTT.